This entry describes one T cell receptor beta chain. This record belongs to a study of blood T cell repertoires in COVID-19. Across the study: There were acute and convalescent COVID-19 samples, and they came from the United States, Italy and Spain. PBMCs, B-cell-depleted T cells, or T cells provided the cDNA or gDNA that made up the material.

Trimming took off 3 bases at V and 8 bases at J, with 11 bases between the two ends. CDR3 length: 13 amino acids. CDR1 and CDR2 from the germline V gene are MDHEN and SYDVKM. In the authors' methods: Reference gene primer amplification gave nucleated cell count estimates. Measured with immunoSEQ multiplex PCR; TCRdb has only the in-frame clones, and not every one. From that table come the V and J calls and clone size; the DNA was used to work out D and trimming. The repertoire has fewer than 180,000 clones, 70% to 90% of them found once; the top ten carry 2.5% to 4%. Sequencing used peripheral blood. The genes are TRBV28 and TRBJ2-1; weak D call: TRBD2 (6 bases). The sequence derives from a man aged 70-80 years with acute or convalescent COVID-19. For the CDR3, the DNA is TGTGCCAGCAGTTTGACTAGTTACCATGAGCAGTTCTTC. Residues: CASSLTSYHEQFF.